This is a list of T cell receptor beta chains from one sample in a study of OX40 agonist ivuxolimab in advanced cancers. Using immunoSEQ multiplex PCR, the repertoire was profiled, and TCRdb retains in-frame clones only, with some absent. The sample carries approximately 99,000 clones, 94% recorded once. The specimen was CD4+ or CD8+ T cells sorted from blood, collected in a trial of the OX40 agonist ivuxolimab. The receptors come from an adult with an advanced solid tumor such as melanoma, head and neck, liver or kidney cancer. Each CDR3 is given with its conserved first and last residue. The D gene is left open where the match is weak. Some rows have no size entry. The others give once, few or many, or a class for an expanded clone.

cdr3_aa: CASSLGQGAQGTEAFF
cdr3_nt: TGTGCCAGCAGCTTGGGACAGGGGGCGCAGGGCACTGAAGCTTTCTTT
j_call: TRBJ1-1
d_call: TRBD1
v_call: TRBV7-2
clone_size: .

cdr3_aa: CASSSGPQVGKEQYF
cdr3_nt: TGTGCCAGCAGCTCCGGACCACAGGTGGGCAAAGAGCAGTACTTC
j_call: TRBJ2-7
d_call: .
v_call: TRBV7-6
clone_size: .

cdr3_aa: CASSIRQADLYGYTF
cdr3_nt: TGTGCCAGCAGCATTAGACAGGCCGATCTCTATGGCTACACCTTC
j_call: TRBJ1-2
d_call: .
v_call: TRBV5-4
clone_size: .

cdr3_aa: CASSPRGTRYEQYF
cdr3_nt: TGTGCCAGCTCACCACGTGGGACCCGGTACGAGCAGTACTTC
j_call: TRBJ2-7
d_call: .
v_call: TRBV18
clone_size: .

cdr3_aa: CASSEGHGDTGELFF
cdr3_nt: TGTGCCAGCAGTGAAGGGCATGGGGACACCGGGGAGCTGTTTTTT
j_call: TRBJ2-2
d_call: .
v_call: TRBV25-1
clone_size: .

cdr3_aa: CASSSERAPTDTQYF
cdr3_nt: TGCGCCAGCAGCTCCGAGCGGGCACCAACAGATACGCAGTATTTT
j_call: TRBJ2-3
d_call: .
v_call: TRBV5-1
clone_size: .

cdr3_aa: CAISKSTGNYGYTF
cdr3_nt: TGTGCCATCAGTAAATCGACAGGGAACTATGGCTACACCTTC
j_call: TRBJ1-2
d_call: TRBD1
v_call: TRBV10-3
clone_size: .

cdr3_aa: CASSQGPNWETQYF
cdr3_nt: TGCGCCAGCAGCCAGGGACCGAATTGGGAGACCCAGTACTTC
j_call: TRBJ2-5
d_call: .
v_call: TRBV4-1
clone_size: .

cdr3_aa: CASSPRTGPGNTIYF
cdr3_nt: TGTGCCAGCAGCCCCCGGACCGGCCCTGGAAACACCATATATTTT
j_call: TRBJ1-3
d_call: .
v_call: TRBV7-2
clone_size: .

cdr3_aa: CASSWFREMNEQYF
cdr3_nt: TGTGCCAGCAGTTGGTTCAGGGAAATGAACGAGCAGTACTTC
j_call: TRBJ2-7
d_call: .
v_call: TRBV28
clone_size: .

cdr3_aa: CASSLVGSGGYGYTF
cdr3_nt: TGTGCCAGCAGTTTAGTAGGGAGTGGGGGGTATGGCTACACCTTC
j_call: TRBJ1-2
d_call: .
v_call: TRBV28
clone_size: .

cdr3_aa: CASSPGDRVKEKLFF
cdr3_nt: TGCGCCAGCAGCCCGGGGGACAGGGTAAAAGAAAAACTGTTTTTT
j_call: TRBJ1-4
d_call: TRBD1
v_call: TRBV4-3
clone_size: .

cdr3_aa: CASSALGASNQPQHF
cdr3_nt: TGTGCCAGTAGTGCCCTGGGGGCGAGCAATCAGCCCCAGCATTTT
j_call: TRBJ1-5
d_call: .
v_call: TRBV19
clone_size: .

cdr3_aa: CASSIETMGEQYF
cdr3_nt: TGTGCCAGTAGTATCGAAACAATGGGCGAGCAGTACTTC
j_call: TRBJ2-7
d_call: .
v_call: TRBV19
clone_size: .

cdr3_aa: CASSLGRGSADTQYF
cdr3_nt: TGTGCCAGCAGCTTGGGCCGGGGATCAGCAGATACGCAGTATTTT
j_call: TRBJ2-3
d_call: .
v_call: TRBV7-9
clone_size: .

cdr3_aa: CASLLSGTSYEQYF
cdr3_nt: TGTGCCAGCCTCCTGAGCGGGACCTCCTACGAGCAGTACTTC
j_call: TRBJ2-7
d_call: TRBD2
v_call: TRBV6-1
clone_size: .

cdr3_aa: CASSDDHRGGYTF
cdr3_nt: TGTGCCAGCAGTGACGACCACAGGGGAGGCTACACCTTC
j_call: TRBJ1-2
d_call: TRBD1
v_call: TRBV6-4
clone_size: once

cdr3_aa: CASSLDRGSGNTIYF
cdr3_nt: TGCGCCAGCAGCTTGGACAGGGGCTCTGGAAACACCATATATTTT
j_call: TRBJ1-3
d_call: TRBD1
v_call: TRBV5-1
clone_size: once

cdr3_aa: CASSERRTGSEYEQYF
cdr3_nt: TGTGCCAGCAGTGAAAGGCGGACAGGGTCCGAGTACGAGCAGTACTTC
j_call: TRBJ2-7
d_call: TRBD1
v_call: TRBV6-1
clone_size: once

cdr3_aa: CASSGYPDPKVGTEAFF
cdr3_nt: TGTGCCAGCAGTGGCTACCCTGACCCTAAGGTGGGCACTGAAGCTTTCTTT
j_call: TRBJ1-1
d_call: .
v_call: TRBV6-1
clone_size: .

cdr3_aa: CASSLAPHDRAYGYTF
cdr3_nt: TGTGCCAGCAGCTTAGCCCCACATGACAGGGCCTATGGCTACACCTTC
j_call: TRBJ1-2
d_call: TRBD1
v_call: TRBV7-2
clone_size: .

cdr3_aa: CASSLERGSRLHNEQFF
cdr3_nt: TGCGCCAGCAGCTTGGAACGGGGTAGTCGGCTACACAATGAGCAGTTCTTC
j_call: TRBJ2-1
d_call: .
v_call: TRBV5-1
clone_size: .

cdr3_aa: CASRLQETQYF
cdr3_nt: TGTGCCAGCAGACTACAAGAGACCCAGTACTTC
j_call: TRBJ2-5
d_call: .
v_call: TRBV11-2
clone_size: once

cdr3_aa: CASSFGSSTDTQYF
cdr3_nt: TGTGCCAGCAGTTTTGGCAGTAGCACAGATACGCAGTATTTT
j_call: TRBJ2-3
d_call: .
v_call: TRBV27
clone_size: once

cdr3_aa: CASGTVFYGYTF
cdr3_nt: TGTGCCTCGGGGACAGTCTTTTATGGCTACACCTTC
j_call: TRBJ1-2
d_call: TRBD1
v_call: TRBV6-6
clone_size: .

cdr3_aa: CASSPAGGAEQYF
cdr3_nt: TGCGCCAGCAGCCCGGCGGGGGGGGCCGAGCAGTACTTC
j_call: TRBJ2-7
d_call: TRBD2
v_call: TRBV5-4
clone_size: .

cdr3_aa: CASSSGQAWGTQYF
cdr3_nt: TGTGCCAGCAGCTCGGGACAGGCTTGGGGGACCCAGTACTTC
j_call: TRBJ2-5
d_call: TRBD1
v_call: TRBV5-4
clone_size: .

cdr3_aa: CASSYQTGVQSGYTF
cdr3_nt: TGTGCCAGCAGTTACCAAACAGGGGTTCAATCCGGCTACACCTTC
j_call: TRBJ1-2
d_call: TRBD1
v_call: TRBV6-5
clone_size: .

cdr3_aa: CASSLEGQSNQPQHF
cdr3_nt: TGTGCCAGCAGTTTAGAAGGACAGAGCAATCAGCCCCAGCATTTT
j_call: TRBJ1-5
d_call: .
v_call: TRBV6-5
clone_size: once

cdr3_aa: CASSLDSGGNYGYTF
cdr3_nt: TGTGCCAGCAGCTTAGATTCAGGGGGCAACTATGGCTACACCTTC
j_call: TRBJ1-2
d_call: TRBD1
v_call: TRBV11-2
clone_size: .

cdr3_aa: CASSPDSNQPQHF
cdr3_nt: TGTGCCAGCAGCCCGGACAGCAATCAGCCCCAGCATTTT
j_call: TRBJ1-5
d_call: .
v_call: TRBV7-3
clone_size: .

cdr3_aa: CASSGGVNQPQHF
cdr3_nt: TGTGCCAGCAGTGGGGGGGTGAATCAGCCCCAGCATTTT
j_call: TRBJ1-5
d_call: .
v_call: TRBV2
clone_size: few

cdr3_aa: CASSIDQGNGYTF
cdr3_nt: TGTGCCAGTAGTATAGATCAAGGGAATGGCTACACCTTC
j_call: TRBJ1-2
d_call: .
v_call: TRBV19
clone_size: once

cdr3_aa: CARPGYNEQFF
cdr3_nt: TGTGCCCGGCCAGGATACAATGAGCAGTTCTTC
j_call: TRBJ2-1
d_call: .
v_call: TRBV30
clone_size: .

cdr3_aa: CASSLERVAGGREQYF
cdr3_nt: TGTGCCAGCAGCTTAGAACGAGTAGCGGGGGGTCGCGAGCAGTACTTC
j_call: TRBJ2-7
d_call: TRBD2
v_call: TRBV7-9
clone_size: .

cdr3_aa: CATVVGATTGELFF
cdr3_nt: TGTGCCACGGTAGTGGGGGCTACCACCGGGGAGCTGTTTTTT
j_call: TRBJ2-2
d_call: .
v_call: TRBV18
clone_size: .

cdr3_aa: CASSERAQETQYF
cdr3_nt: TGTGCCAGCAGTGAAAGGGCCCAAGAGACCCAGTACTTC
j_call: TRBJ2-5
d_call: .
v_call: TRBV7-2
clone_size: .

cdr3_aa: CASSVGPAGVGDTQYF
cdr3_nt: TGTGCCAGCAGCGTAGGCCCTGCGGGAGTGGGAGATACGCAGTATTTT
j_call: TRBJ2-3
d_call: TRBD2
v_call: TRBV9
clone_size: .

cdr3_aa: CASSLGRTYEQYF
cdr3_nt: TGTGCCAGCAGCTTAGGACGGACCTACGAGCAGTACTTC
j_call: TRBJ2-7
d_call: .
v_call: TRBV7-9
clone_size: .

cdr3_aa: CASSLKGPHGYTF
cdr3_nt: TGTGCCAGCAGCTTGAAAGGGCCCCATGGCTACACCTTC
j_call: TRBJ1-2
d_call: .
v_call: TRBV5-6
clone_size: .

cdr3_aa: CASSDLSLNTEAFF
cdr3_nt: TGTGCCAGCAGCGACCTAAGCCTGAACACTGAAGCTTTCTTT
j_call: TRBJ1-1
d_call: .
v_call: TRBV9
clone_size: .

cdr3_aa: CASSLTGGSGSYNEQFF
cdr3_nt: TGTGCCAGCAGCTTAACAGGGGGGAGCGGATCCTACAATGAGCAGTTCTTC
j_call: TRBJ2-1
d_call: .
v_call: TRBV7-3
clone_size: .

cdr3_aa: CASSLARENTGELFF
cdr3_nt: TGTGCCAGCAGCTTAGCGCGTGAAAACACCGGGGAGCTGTTTTTT
j_call: TRBJ2-2
d_call: .
v_call: TRBV11-1
clone_size: .

cdr3_aa: CASSQGAGARGTQYF
cdr3_nt: TGTGCTAGCAGCCAAGGGGCGGGAGCCCGGGGGACCCAGTACTTC
j_call: TRBJ2-5
d_call: TRBD2
v_call: TRBV7-7
clone_size: .

cdr3_aa: CASSDRDRGYEQFF
cdr3_nt: TGCGCCAGCAGCGACCGGGACAGGGGTTATGAGCAGTTCTTC
j_call: TRBJ2-1
d_call: TRBD1
v_call: TRBV10-2
clone_size: .

cdr3_aa: CASSYSGRGWDEQFF
cdr3_nt: TGTGCCAGCAGTTACTCGGGGAGGGGATGGGATGAGCAGTTCTTC
j_call: TRBJ2-1
d_call: TRBD2
v_call: TRBV6-5
clone_size: .

cdr3_aa: CATRRRQGNSPLHF
cdr3_nt: TGTGCGACAAGACGGCGACAGGGTAATTCACCCCTCCACTTT
j_call: TRBJ1-6
d_call: TRBD1
v_call: TRBV19
clone_size: .

cdr3_aa: CASSPIKEGYSGNTIYF
cdr3_nt: TGTGCCAGCTCACCAATTAAAGAGGGCTACTCTGGAAACACCATATATTTT
j_call: TRBJ1-3
d_call: .
v_call: TRBV18
clone_size: .

cdr3_aa: CASSEPDRAPNSPLHF
cdr3_nt: TGTGCCAGCAGTGAACCGGACAGAGCTCCTAATTCACCCCTCCACTTT
j_call: TRBJ1-6
d_call: .
v_call: TRBV2
clone_size: .

cdr3_aa: CASSTNNVAFF
cdr3_nt: TGTGCCAGTAGTACCAATAATGTGGCTTTCTTT
j_call: TRBJ1-1
d_call: .
v_call: TRBV19
clone_size: .

cdr3_aa: CASSRGLETQYF
cdr3_nt: TGTGCCAGCAGCCGAGGGTTAGAGACCCAGTACTTC
j_call: TRBJ2-5
d_call: .
v_call: TRBV7-9
clone_size: .

cdr3_aa: CASSLGGGFSYEQYF
cdr3_nt: TGTGCCAGCAGTTTAGGGGGGGGCTTCTCCTACGAGCAGTACTTC
j_call: TRBJ2-7
d_call: .
v_call: TRBV27
clone_size: .